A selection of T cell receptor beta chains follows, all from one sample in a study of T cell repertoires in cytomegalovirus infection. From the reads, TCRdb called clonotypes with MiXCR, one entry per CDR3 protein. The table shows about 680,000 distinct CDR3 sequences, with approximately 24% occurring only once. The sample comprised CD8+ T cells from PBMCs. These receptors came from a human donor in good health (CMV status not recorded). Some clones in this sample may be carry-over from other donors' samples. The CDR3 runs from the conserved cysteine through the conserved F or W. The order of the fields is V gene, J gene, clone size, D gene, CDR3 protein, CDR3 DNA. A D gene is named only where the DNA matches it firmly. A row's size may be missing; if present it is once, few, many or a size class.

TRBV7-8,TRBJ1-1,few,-,CASSFRGGHTEAFF,TGTGCCAGCAGCTTTAGGGGGGGGCACACTGAAGCTTTCTTT
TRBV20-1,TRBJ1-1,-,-,CSARGWNTEAFF,TGCAGTGCTAGAGGATGGAACACTGAAGCTTTCTTT
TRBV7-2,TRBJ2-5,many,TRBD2,CASSLWLADQETQYF,TGTGCCAGCAGCTTATGGCTAGCGGACCAAGAGACCCAGTACTTC
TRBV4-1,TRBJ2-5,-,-,CASSRYRTTKETQYF,TGCGCCAGCAGCCGTTATCGGACTACAAAAGAGACCCAGTACTTC
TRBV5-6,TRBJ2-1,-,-,CANSLYNEQFF,TGTGCCAACAGCTTGTACAATGAGCAGTTCTTC
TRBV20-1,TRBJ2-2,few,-,CSASNGLKNTGELFF,TGCAGTGCTAGTAATGGGTTGAAAAACACCGGGGAGCTGTTTTTT
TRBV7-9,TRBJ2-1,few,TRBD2,CASSLYHPTSGGVGEQFF,TGTGCCAGCAGCTTATACCACCCGACTAGCGGGGGGGTCGGTGAGCAGTTCTTC
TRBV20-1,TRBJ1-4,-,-,CSAPYGTTNEKLFF,TGCAGTGCGCCCTACGGTACAACTAATGAAAAACTGTTTTTT
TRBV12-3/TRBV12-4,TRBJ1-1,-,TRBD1,CASSFLLSRGPMNTEAFF,TGTGCCAGCAGTTTCCTATTAAGCAGGGGGCCCATGAACACTGAAGCTTTCTTT
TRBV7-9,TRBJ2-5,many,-,CASSLGSGETQYF,TGTGCCAGCAGCTTGGGATCTGGGGAGACCCAGTACTTC
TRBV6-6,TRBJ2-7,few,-,CASSYSSLGEQYF,TGTGCCAGCAGTTACTCTTCCCTCGGCGAGCAGTACTTC
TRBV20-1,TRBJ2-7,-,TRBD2,CSASGGGSSYEQYF,TGCAGTGCTAGCGGGGGGGGAAGCTCCTACGAGCAGTACTTC
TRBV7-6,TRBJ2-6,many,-,CASSTSGANVLTF,TGTGCCAGCAGTACCTCTGGGGCCAACGTCCTGACTTTC
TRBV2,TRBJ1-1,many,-,CASSEARGEAFF,TGTGCCAGCAGTGAAGCGCGCGGTGAAGCTTTCTTT
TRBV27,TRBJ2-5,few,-,CASSLWGLAKETQYF,TGTGCCAGCAGTTTATGGGGGCTAGCGAAAGAGACCCAGTACTTC
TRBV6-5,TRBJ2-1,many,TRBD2,CASSYNSGGGYNEQFF,TGTGCCAGCAGTTACAACAGCGGGGGGGGCTACAATGAGCAGTTCTTC
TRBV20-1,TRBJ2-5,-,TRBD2,CSARGAAGTQETQYF,TGCAGTGCTAGAGGGGCAGCGGGGACTCAAGAGACCCAGTACTTC
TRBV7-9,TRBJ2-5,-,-,CASSFRDQETQYF,TGTGCCAGCAGCTTTCGAGACCAAGAGACCCAGTACTTC
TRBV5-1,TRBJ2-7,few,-,CASSLTPGVGYEQYF,TGCGCCAGCAGCTTGACGCCAGGGGTCGGATACGAGCAGTACTTC
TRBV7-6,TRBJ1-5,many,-,CASSNRALGSNQPQHF,TGTGCCAGCAGCAACCGGGCATTAGGAAGCAATCAGCCCCAGCATTTT
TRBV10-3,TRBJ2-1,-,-,CAISLRDPLHNVQFF,TGTGCCATCAGCCTCCGGGACCCACTACACAATGTGCAGTTCTTC
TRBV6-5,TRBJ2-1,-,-,CVSSPGGQANNEQFF,TGTGTCAGCAGCCCCGGGGGGCAGGCTAACAATGAGCAGTTCTTC
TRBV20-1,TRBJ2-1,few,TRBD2,CSAPLAVDYNEQFF,TGCAGTGCTCCACTAGCGGTCGATTACAATGAGCAGTTCTTC
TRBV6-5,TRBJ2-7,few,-,CASNTKGPSYEQYF,TGTGCCAGCAATACCAAGGGACCCTCCTACGAGCAGTACTTC
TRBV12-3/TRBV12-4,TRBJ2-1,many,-,CASSLNSYNEQFF,TGTGCCAGCAGTTTAAATTCCTACAATGAGCAGTTCTTC
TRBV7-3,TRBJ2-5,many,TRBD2,CASSFSGGLGETQYF,TGTGCCAGCAGCTTTAGCGGGGGGCTGGGAGAGACCCAGTACTTC
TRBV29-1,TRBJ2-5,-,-,CSDTAGTQYF,TGCAGCGACACAGCCGGGACCCAGTACTTC
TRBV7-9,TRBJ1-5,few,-,CASSLEAPSRRNQPQHF,TGTGCCAGCAGCTTAGAGGCGCCTTCGCGACGCAATCAGCCCCAGCATTTT
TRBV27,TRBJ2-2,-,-,CATLALGTGELFF,TGTGCCACCCTAGCCCTCGGGACCGGGGAGCTGTTTTTT
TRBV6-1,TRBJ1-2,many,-,CASIIRWAPGYYGYTF,TGTGCCAGCATCATAAGGTGGGCCCCAGGATACTATGGCTACACCTTC
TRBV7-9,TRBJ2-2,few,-,CASSLAGSDTGELFF,TGTGCCAGCAGCTTAGCAGGGTCCGACACCGGGGAGCTGTTTTTT
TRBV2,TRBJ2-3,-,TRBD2,CASSEYPSGGSTDTQYF,TGTGCCAGCAGTGAATATCCTAGCGGGGGGAGCACAGATACGCAGTATTTT
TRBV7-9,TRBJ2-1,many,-,CASSSTAGFSYNEQFF,TGTGCCAGCAGCTCTACAGCGGGCTTCTCCTACAATGAGCAGTTCTTC
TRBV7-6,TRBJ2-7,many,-,CASSQDYHEQYF,TGTGCCAGCAGCCAGGACTACCACGAGCAGTACTTC
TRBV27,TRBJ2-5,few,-,CASSRQGIQETQYF,TGTGCCAGCAGTCGTCAGGGAATACAAGAGACCCAGTACTTC
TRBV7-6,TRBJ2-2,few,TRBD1,CASSFPSEGANGELFF,TGTGCCAGCAGCTTTCCGTCTGAGGGGGCGAACGGGGAGCTGTTTTTT
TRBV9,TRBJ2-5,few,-,CASSPGLSAQETQYF,TGTGCCAGCAGCCCAGGACTGAGCGCCCAAGAGACCCAGTACTTC
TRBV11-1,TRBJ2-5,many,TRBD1,CASSPTGDGTQYF,TGTGCCAGCAGTCCGACAGGGGACGGGACCCAGTACTTC
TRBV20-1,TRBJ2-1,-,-,CSPRDGYNEQFF,TGCAGTCCCCGGGACGGCTACAATGAGCAGTTCTTC
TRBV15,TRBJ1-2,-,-,CATSREQVFGYTF,TGTGCCACCAGCAGAGAACAGGTCTTTGGCTACACCTTC